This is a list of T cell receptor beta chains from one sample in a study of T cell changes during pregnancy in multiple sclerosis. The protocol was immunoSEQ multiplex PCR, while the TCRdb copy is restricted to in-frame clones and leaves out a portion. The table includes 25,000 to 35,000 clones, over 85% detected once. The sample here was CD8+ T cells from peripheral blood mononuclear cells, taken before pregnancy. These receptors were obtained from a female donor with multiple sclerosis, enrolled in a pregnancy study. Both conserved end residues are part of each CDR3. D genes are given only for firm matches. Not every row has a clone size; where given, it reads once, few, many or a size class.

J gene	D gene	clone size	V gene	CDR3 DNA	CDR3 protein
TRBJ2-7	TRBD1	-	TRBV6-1	TGTGCCAGCAGTGAAGCAGGGGGCGCCTACGAGCAGTACTTC	CASSEAGGAYEQYF
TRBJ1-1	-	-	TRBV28	TGTGCCAGCAGTTTAGAGGGGGGGCTGAGCATGAACACTGAAGCTTTCTTT	CASSLEGGLSMNTEAFF
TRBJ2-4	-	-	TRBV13	TGTGCCAGCAGCTTGAACAACAAAAACATTCAGTACTTC	CASSLNNKNIQYF
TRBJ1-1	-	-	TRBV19	TGTGCCAGTAGTATCGGACACAACACTGAAGCTTTCTTT	CASSIGHNTEAFF
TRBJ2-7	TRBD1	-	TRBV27	TGTGCCAGCAGTTTGACAGGGGCCGACGAGCAGTACTTC	CASSLTGADEQYF
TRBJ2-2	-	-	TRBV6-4	TGTGCCAGCAGTGACTCGAGTATTACCGGGGAGCTGTTTTTT	CASSDSSITGELFF
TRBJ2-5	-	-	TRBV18	TGTGCCAGCTCACCAGAGTTCCGGGGGGCCGAAGAGACCCAGTACTTC	CASSPEFRGAEETQYF
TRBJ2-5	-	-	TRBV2	TGTGCCAGCAGTGCCTCCCGACAGTACCAAGAGACCCAGTACTTC	CASSASRQYQETQYF
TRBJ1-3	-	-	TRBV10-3	TGTGCCATCAGTGAGGGACAGACAAACACCATATATTTT	CAISEGQTNTIYF
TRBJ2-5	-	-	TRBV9	TGTGCCAGCAGCGTAGTTGACAGTAGGGAGACCCAGTACTTC	CASSVVDSRETQYF
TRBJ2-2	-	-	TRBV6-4	TGTGCCAGCAGTGACTCCGAGTTCACCGGGGAGCTGTTTTTT	CASSDSEFTGELFF
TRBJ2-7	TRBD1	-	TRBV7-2	TGTGCCAGCAGCTTCGACAGGGCCTCCTACGAGCAGTACTTC	CASSFDRASYEQYF
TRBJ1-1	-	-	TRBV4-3	TGCGCCAGCAGCCAAGGCAGTAGCCTGAGAGAAGCTTTCTTT	CASSQGSSLREAFF
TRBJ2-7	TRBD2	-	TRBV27	TGTGCCAGCAGTCCCATCGGGCATAGCGGGGTAGTTTGGGAGCAGTACTTC	CASSPIGHSGVVWEQYF
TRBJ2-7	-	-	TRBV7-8	TGTGCCAGCAGCCGACCGGGACAATCCTACGAGCAGTACTTC	CASSRPGQSYEQYF
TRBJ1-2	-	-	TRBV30	TGTGCCTGGAGTGCGCAGGGGTTAGGGGACTATGGCTACACCTTC	CAWSAQGLGDYGYTF
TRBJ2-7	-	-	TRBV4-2	TGTGCCAGCAGCCAAACTAGCAGGTCTAGCAACGAGCAGTACTTC	CASSQTSRSSNEQYF
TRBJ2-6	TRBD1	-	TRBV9	TGTGCCAGCAGCGTAGCGATCAGGGGGCGAGAGACTGGGGCCAACGTCCTGACTTTC	CASSVAIRGRETGANVLTF
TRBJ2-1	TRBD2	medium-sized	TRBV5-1	TGCGCCAGCAGCCCCACGGGAGGGACTGGAGCCTACAATGAGCAGTTCTTC	CASSPTGGTGAYNEQFF
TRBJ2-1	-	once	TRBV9	TGTGCCAGCAGCGATGCTTCGAGCTCCTACAATGAGCAGTTCTTC	CASSDASSSYNEQFF
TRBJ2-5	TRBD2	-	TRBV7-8	TGTGCCAGCAGCGCCCCGGTAGCGGGGGGGGGCCAAGAGACCCAGTACTTC	CASSAPVAGGGQETQYF
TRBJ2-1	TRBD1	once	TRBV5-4	TGTGCCAGCAGCCACCCCTTTGACAGGGTCTCCTACAATGAGCAGTTCTTC	CASSHPFDRVSYNEQFF
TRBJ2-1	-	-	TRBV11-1	TGTGCCAGCAGCTTAGGGTTGGCCCACAATGAGCAGTTCTTC	CASSLGLAHNEQFF
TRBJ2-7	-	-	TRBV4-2	TGTGCCAGCAGCCAAGAAAACTCTAACGAGCAGTACTTC	CASSQENSNEQYF
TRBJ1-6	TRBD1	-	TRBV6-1	TGTGCCAGCAGTGAAGCACCTCCGGGACAGTATAATTCACCCCTCCACTTT	CASSEAPPGQYNSPLHF
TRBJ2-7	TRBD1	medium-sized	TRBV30	TGTGCCGGGCGGGAACAGGGGGTCCCCTACGAGCAGTACTTC	CAGREQGVPYEQYF
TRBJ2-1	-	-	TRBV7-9	TGTGCCAGCAGCTTAGCGTTTCGCGGGACGGCTTACAATGAGCAGTTCTTC	CASSLAFRGTAYNEQFF
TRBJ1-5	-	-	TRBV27	TGTGCCAGCAGGCCAGGGGTTAGCAATCAGCCCCAGCATTTT	CASRPGVSNQPQHF
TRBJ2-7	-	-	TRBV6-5	TGTGCCAGCAGTTACTCGTTCAGCTCCTACGAGCAGTACTTC	CASSYSFSSYEQYF
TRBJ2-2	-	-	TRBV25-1	TGTGCCAGCACTCCCCCACGCGGGGACACCGGGGAGCTGTTTTTT	CASTPPRGDTGELFF
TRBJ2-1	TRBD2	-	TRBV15	TGTGCCACCAGCAGAGTCGGGACTAGCGGGCGCAATGAGCAGTTCTTC	CATSRVGTSGRNEQFF
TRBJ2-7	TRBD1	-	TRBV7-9	TGTGCCAGCAGCTTCCCCCGGGACAGCGCCTACGAGCAGTACTTC	CASSFPRDSAYEQYF
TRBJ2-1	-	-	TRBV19	TGTGCCAGTAGTTCTCGTAGTAGTTATGAGCAGTTCTTC	CASSSRSSYEQFF
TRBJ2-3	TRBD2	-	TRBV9	TGTGCCAGCAGCTCTGGACTAGCGGGGGTCACAGATACGCAGTATTTT	CASSSGLAGVTDTQYF
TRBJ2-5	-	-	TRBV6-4	TGTGCCAGCAGTGAGAAGGGGGGGGGCAGCGAGACCCAGTACTTC	CASSEKGGGSETQYF
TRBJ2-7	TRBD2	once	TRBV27	TGTGCCAGCAGCCTAGGGACTAGCGGGAGATCCGAGCAGTACTTC	CASSLGTSGRSEQYF
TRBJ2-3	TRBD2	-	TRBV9	TGTGCCAGCAGCGTGGAAGCGGGGGCCCCGGATACGCAGTATTTT	CASSVEAGAPDTQYF
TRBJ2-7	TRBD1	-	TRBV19	TGTGCCAGTAGCCACGGACAGGGTTTCTACGAGCAGTACTTC	CASSHGQGFYEQYF